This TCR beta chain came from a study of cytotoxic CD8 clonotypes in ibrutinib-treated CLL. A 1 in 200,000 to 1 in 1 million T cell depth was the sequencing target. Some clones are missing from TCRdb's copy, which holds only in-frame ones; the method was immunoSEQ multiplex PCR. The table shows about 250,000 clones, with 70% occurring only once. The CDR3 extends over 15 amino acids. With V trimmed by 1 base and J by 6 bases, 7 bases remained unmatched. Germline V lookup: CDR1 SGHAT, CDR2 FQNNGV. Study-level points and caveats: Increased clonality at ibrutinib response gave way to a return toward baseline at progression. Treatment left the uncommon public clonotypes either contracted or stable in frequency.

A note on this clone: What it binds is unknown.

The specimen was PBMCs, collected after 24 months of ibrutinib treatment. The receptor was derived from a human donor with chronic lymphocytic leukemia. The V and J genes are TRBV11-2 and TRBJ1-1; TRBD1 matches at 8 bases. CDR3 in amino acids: CASSLGGTGGSEAFF. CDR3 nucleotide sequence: TGTGCCAGCAGCTTAGGTGGGACAGGCGGCTCTGAAGCTTTCTTT.